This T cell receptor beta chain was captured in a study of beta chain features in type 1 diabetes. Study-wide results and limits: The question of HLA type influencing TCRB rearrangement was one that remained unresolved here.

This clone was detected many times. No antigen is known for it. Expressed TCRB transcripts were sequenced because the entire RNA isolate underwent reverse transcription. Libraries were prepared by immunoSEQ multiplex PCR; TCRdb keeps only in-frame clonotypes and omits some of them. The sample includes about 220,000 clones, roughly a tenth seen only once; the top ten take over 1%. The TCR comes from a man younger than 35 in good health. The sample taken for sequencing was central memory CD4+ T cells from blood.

The CDR3 protein is CASSYEGKTQYF. The CDR3 nucleotides read TGTGCCAGCAGTTACGAGGGAAAGACGCAGTATTTT. The chain has TRBV6-5 and TRBJ2-3; the D gene is possibly TRBD2 (5 bases). Germline V gives CDR1 MNHEY, CDR2 SVGAGI. Trimming removed 2 bases at V and 9 bases at J, with 9 bases between. The CDR3 is 12 amino acids.